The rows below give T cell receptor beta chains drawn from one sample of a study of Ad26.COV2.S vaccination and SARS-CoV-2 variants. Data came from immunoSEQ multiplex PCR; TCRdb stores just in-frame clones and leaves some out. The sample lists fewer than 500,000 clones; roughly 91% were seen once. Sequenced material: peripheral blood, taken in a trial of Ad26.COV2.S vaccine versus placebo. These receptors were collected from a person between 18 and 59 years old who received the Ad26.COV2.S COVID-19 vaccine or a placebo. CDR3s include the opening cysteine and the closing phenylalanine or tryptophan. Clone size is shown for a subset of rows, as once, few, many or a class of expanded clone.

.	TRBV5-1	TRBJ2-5	CASSRGQDYQETQYF
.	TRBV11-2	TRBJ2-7	CASSTYRDRVIVDEQYF
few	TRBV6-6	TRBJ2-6	CASSRTGGASGANVLTF
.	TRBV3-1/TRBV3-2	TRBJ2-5	CASSQRTSGSSQYF
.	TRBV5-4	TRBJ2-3	CASSYAGGGDTQYF
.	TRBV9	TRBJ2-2	CASSATVGREAGELFF
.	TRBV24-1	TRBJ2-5	CATRSSGEETQYF
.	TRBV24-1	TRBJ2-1	CATSEDRGATYNEQFF
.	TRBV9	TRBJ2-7	CASSAGTNGPYEQYF
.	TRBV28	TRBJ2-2	CASSLLDREVGELFF
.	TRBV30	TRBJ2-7	CAWGPGTGAGGEQYF
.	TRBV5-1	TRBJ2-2	CASSLEQGDTGELFF
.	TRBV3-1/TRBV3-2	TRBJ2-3	CASSQGSGSTDTQYF
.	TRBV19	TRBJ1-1	CASSIEGYGAYRRNTEAFF
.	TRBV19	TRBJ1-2	CASSRGTSSYGYTF
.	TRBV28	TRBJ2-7	CASRAKDRGLQYF
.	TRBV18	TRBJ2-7	CASSPALGTSFYEQYF
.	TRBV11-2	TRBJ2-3	CASSSSGTSTDTQYF
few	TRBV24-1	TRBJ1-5	CATSDGTDTSNQPQHF
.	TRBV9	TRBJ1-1	CASSGTGEGNTEAFF
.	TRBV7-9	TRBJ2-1	CASSPPLRNSYNEQFF
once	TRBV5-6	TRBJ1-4	CASSSSGQIGDEKLFF
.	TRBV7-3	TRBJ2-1	CASSRTSNHEQFF
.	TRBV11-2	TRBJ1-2	CASSKSTGTGYTF
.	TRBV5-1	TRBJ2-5	CASIGGASGYQETQYF
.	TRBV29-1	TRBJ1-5	CSVRGSENQPQHF
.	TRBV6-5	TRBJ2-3	CASSFRTSGSDTQYF
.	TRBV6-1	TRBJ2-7	CASSEVAHSYEQYF
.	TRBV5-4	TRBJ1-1	CASSLAGRGNTEAFF
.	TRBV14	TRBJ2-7	CASSRGTGGYEQYF
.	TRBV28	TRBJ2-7	CASSLGYLEQYF
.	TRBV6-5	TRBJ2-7	CASRRGYEQYF
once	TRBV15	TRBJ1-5	CATSRDLWGVGQPQHF
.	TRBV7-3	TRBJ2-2	CASSLTPSAYNTGELFF
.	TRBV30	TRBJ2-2	CAWSPDSNTGELFF
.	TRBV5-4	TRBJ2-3	CASSWGSGSTDTQYF
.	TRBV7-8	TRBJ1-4	CASSFGRDRINEKLFF
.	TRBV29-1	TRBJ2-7	CSVILAGVSSYEQYF
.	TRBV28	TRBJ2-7	CASTRPGGADSYEQYF
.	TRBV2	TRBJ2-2	CASSATSGGTNTGELFF
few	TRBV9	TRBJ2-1	CASSAPDSGIGYNEQFF
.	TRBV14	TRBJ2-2	CASSQVSGTPLGELFF
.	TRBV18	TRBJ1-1	CASSSGGRNTEAFF
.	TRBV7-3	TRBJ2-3	CASSSQTGPGDTQYF
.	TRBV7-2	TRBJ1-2	CASSLAQGGDYGYTF